Listed below are T cell receptor beta chains from one sample, sequenced in a study of regulatory T cells in long-lasting Graves disease. TCRdb analysed the multiplex PCR reads with MiXCR anew, one entry per CDR3 protein. The sample consists of around 430,000 distinct CDR3 sequences, roughly 22% of them appearing once. Specimen: peripheral blood mononuclear cells (PBMCs), collected when the disease was refractory, from a patient treated with antithyroid drugs. The receptors here all came from a female donor with Graves disease. Each CDR3 is given without its conserved first and last residue.

j_gene: TRBJ1-1
v_gene: TRBV7-3
CDR3aa: ASRVGVNTEAF

j_gene: TRBJ2-1
v_gene: TRBV7-3
CDR3aa: ASSPTSGRGEQF

j_gene: TRBJ1-1
v_gene: TRBV6-5
CDR3aa: ASSYDGKTLLNTEAF

j_gene: TRBJ2-7
v_gene: TRBV20-1
CDR3aa: SARAVTSGRDYEQY

j_gene: TRBJ2-7
v_gene: TRBV20-1
CDR3aa: SARAPLAADYEQY

j_gene: TRBJ1-2
v_gene: TRBV19
CDR3aa: ASSIGTANYGYT

j_gene: TRBJ1-5
v_gene: TRBV7-2
CDR3aa: ASSLSGRGGNQPQH

j_gene: TRBJ1-5
v_gene: TRBV10-3
CDR3aa: AISGQGDQPQH

j_gene: TRBJ2-6
v_gene: TRBV28
CDR3aa: ASSLWVAGLSSGANVLT

j_gene: TRBJ2-7
v_gene: TRBV12-5
CDR3aa: ARDRSYEQY